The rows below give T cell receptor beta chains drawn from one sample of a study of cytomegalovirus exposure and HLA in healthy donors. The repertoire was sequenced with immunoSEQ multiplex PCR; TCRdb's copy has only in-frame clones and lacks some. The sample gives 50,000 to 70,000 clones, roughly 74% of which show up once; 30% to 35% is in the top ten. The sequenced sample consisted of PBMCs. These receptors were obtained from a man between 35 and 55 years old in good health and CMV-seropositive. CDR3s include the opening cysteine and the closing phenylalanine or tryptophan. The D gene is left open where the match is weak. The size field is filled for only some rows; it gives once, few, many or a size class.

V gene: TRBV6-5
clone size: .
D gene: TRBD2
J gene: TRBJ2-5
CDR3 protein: CASSYPASGGRETQYF
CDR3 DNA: TGTGCCAGCAGTTACCCGGCTAGCGGGGGACGAGAGACCCAGTACTTC

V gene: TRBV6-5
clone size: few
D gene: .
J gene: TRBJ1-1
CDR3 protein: CASSYAEAPEAFF
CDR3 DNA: TGTGCCAGCAGTTACGCCGAGGCTCCTGAAGCTTTCTTT

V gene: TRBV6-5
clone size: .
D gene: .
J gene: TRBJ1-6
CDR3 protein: CASFPGGGTSPLHF
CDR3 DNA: TGTGCCAGCTTCCCCGGGGGGGGGACTTCACCCCTCCACTTT

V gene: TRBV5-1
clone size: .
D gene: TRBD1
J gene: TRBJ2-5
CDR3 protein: CASSLPGQVETQYF
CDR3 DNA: TGCGCCAGCAGCCTGCCGGGACAGGTAGAGACCCAGTACTTC

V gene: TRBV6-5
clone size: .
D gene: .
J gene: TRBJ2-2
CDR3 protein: CASSMTSTGELFF
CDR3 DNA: TGTGCCAGCAGTATGACAAGCACGGGGGAGCTGTTTTTT

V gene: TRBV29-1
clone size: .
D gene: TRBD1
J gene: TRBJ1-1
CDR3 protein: CSVAPGGVTEAFF
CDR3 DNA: TGCAGCGTCGCCCCAGGGGGCGTGACCGAAGCTTTCTTT

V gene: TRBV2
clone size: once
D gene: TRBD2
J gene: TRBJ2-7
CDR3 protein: CASTGPGGYEQYF
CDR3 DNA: TGTGCCAGCACGGGTCCGGGGGGATACGAGCAGTACTTC

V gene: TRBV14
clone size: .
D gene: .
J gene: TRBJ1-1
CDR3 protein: CASSPGVGDTEAFF
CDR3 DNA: TGTGCCAGCAGCCCAGGGGTTGGGGACACTGAAGCTTTCTTT

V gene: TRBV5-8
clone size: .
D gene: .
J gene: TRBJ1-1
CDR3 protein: CASSSTGEAFF
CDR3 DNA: TGTGCCAGCAGCAGTACCGGTGAAGCTTTCTTT

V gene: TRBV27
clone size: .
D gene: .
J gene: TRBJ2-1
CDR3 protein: CASSPGMRGREFF
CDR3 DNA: TGTGCCAGCAGCCCCGGAATGCGGGGAAGAGAGTTCTTC

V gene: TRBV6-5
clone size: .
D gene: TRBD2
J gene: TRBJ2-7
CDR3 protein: CASRGTSGGGEQYF
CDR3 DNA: TGTGCCAGCAGGGGGACTAGCGGGGGAGGCGAGCAGTACTTC

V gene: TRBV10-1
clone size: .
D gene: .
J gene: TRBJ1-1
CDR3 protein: CAGAGVREAFF
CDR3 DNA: TGCGCCGGCGCAGGGGTACGAGAAGCTTTCTTT

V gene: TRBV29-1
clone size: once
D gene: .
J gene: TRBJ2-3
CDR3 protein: CSAKQGRRDTQYF
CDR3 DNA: TGCAGCGCAAAACAGGGGAGGCGGGATACGCAGTATTTT

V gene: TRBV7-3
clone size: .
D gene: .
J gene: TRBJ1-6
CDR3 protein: CASSLLRGNSPLHF
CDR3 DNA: TGTGCCAGCAGCTTACTTAGGGGGAACTCACCCCTCCACTTT

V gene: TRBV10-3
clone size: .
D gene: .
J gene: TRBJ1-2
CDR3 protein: CAISESLVEDGYTF
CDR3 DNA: TGTGCCATCAGTGAGTCGCTGGTGGAGGATGGCTACACCTTC

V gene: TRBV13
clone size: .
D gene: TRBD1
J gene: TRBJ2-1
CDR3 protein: CASSLPGQLINEQFF
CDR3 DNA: TGTGCCAGCAGCCTCCCGGGACAGTTAATCAATGAGCAGTTCTTC